Described below is a single T cell receptor (delta chain) sequence and its context. The TCRdb protein comes from a much larger clone and disagrees with this DNA's translation at residue 6, likely due to a read error; the protein given here is derived from the DNA. This record comes from a study of γδ T cells in repeated Plasmodium falciparum infection. Study in general: Over roughly 580 days, donors received four mosquito-bite P. falciparum NF54 infections.

The germline V gene has CDR1 TSWWSYY and CDR2 QGS. This CDR3 spans 12 amino acids. The ends were cut back, 1 base at V and 4 bases at J, with 4 bases in the middle. Both TRG and TRD chains were sequenced from each sorted sample. TCRdb fed the multiplex PCR reads into CATT to redo clone calling. The data contain over 45,000 delta-chain clones, roughly 1.6% of them singletons. Gammadelta T cells were flow-sorted from PBMC into Vgamma9/Vdelta2+ and Vdelta2-negative populations for bulk analysis. The rearrangement joins TRDV1 to TRDJ1, with no clear D. The sequence came from a pool of human donors (malaria-infected and uninfected, not separated). The source material was gamma-delta T cells from blood. CDR3 in amino acids: CALGERYDKLIF. CDR3 in DNA: TGTGCTCTTGGGGAACGGTACGATAAACTCATCTTT.